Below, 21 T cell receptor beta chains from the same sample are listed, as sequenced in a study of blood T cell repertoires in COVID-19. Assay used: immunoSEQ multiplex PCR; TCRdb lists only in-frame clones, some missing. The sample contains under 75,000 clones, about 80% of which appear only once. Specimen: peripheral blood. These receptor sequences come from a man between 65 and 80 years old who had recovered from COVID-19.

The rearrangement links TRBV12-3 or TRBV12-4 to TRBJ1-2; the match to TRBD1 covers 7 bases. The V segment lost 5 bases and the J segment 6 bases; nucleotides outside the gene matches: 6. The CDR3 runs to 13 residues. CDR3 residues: CASSRQGTNGYTF. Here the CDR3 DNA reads TGTGCCAGCAGTCGACAGGGAACGAATGGCTACACCTTC.

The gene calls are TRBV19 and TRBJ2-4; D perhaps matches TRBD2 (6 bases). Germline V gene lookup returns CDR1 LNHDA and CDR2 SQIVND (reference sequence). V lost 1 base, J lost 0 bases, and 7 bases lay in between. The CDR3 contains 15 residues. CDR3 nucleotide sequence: TGTGCCAGTAGTATAGGCGGGGTAGCCAAAAACATTCAGTACTTC. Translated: CASSIGGVAKNIQYF.

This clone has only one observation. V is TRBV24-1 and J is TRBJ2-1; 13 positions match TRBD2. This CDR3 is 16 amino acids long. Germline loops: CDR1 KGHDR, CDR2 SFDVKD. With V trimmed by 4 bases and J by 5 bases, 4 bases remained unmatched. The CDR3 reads CATSDPTSGGDNEQFF. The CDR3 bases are TGTGCCACCAGTGACCCTACTAGCGGGGGGGACAATGAGCAGTTCTTC.

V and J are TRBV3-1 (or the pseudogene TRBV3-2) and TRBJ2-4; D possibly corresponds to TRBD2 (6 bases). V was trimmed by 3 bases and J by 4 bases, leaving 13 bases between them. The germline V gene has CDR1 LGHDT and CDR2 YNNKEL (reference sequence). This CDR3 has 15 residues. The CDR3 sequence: CASSQISGTKNIQYF. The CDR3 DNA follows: TGTGCCAGCAGCCAGATTTCCGGGACTAAAAACATTCAGTACTTC.

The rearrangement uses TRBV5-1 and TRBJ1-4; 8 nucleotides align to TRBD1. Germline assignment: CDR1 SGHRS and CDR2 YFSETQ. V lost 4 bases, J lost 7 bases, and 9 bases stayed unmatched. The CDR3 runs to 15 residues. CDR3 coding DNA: TGCGCCAGCAGCGGCGACAGGGGAGGAATTGAAAAACTGTTTTTT. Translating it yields CASSGDRGGIEKLFF.

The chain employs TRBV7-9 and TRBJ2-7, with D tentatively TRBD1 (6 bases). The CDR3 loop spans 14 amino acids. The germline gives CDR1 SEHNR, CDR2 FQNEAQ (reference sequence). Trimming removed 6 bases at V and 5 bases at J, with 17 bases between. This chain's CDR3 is CASSPDRKLHEQYF. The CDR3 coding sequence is TGTGCCAGCAGTCCAGACAGGAAGCTCCACGAGCAGTACTTC. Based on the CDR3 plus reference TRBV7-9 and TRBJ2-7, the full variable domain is DTGVSQNPRHKITKRGQNVTFRCDPISEHNRLYWYRQTLGQGPEFLTYFQNEAQLEKSRLLSDRFSAERPKGSFSTLEIQRTEQGDSAMYLCASSPDRKLHEQYFGPGTRLTVT.

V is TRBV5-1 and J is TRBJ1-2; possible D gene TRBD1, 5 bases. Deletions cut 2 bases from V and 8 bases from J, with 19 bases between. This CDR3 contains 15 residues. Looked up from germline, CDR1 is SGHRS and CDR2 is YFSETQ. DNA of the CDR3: TGCGCCAGCAGCTTCGGAGGGGACGGGACTGAGGGCTACACCTTC. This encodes CASSFGGDGTEGYTF. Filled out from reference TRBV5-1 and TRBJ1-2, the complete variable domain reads KAGVTQTPRYLIKTRGQQVTLSCSPISGHRSVSWYQQTPGQGLQFLFEYFSETQRNKGNFPGRFSGRQFSNSRSEMNVSTLELGDSALYLCASSFGGDGTEGYTFGSGTRLTVV.

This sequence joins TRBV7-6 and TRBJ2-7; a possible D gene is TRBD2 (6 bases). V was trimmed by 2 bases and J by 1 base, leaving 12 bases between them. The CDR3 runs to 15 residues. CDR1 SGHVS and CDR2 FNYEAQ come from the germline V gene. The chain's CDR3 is CASSLSSGLSYEQYF. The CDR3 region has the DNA TGTGCCAGCAGCTTATCAAGCGGACTATCCTACGAGCAGTACTTC.

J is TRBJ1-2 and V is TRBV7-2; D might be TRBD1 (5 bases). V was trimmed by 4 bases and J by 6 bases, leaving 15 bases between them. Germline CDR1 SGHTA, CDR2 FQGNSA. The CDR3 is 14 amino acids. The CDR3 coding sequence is TGTGCCAGCAGCTACCCCTTGGGGCGAAATGGCTACACCTTC. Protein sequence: CASSYPLGRNGYTF.

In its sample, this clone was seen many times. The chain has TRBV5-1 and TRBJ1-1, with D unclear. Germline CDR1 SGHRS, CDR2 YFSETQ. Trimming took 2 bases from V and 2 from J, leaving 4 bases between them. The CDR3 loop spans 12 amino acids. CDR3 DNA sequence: TGCGCCAGCAGCTTCAAAAACACTGAAGCTTTCTTT. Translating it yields CASSFKNTEAFF.

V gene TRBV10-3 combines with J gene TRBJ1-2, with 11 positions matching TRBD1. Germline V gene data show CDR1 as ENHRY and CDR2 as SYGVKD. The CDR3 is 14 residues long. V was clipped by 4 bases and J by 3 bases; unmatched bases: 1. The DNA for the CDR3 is TGTGCCATCAGTGGGGGACAGGGGGACTATGGCTACACCTTC. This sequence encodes CAISGGQGDYGYTF.

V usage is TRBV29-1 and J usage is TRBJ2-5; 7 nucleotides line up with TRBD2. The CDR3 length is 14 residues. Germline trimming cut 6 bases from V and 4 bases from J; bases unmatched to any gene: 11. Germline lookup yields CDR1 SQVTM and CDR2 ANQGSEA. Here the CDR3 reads CSVLAGAGSETQYF. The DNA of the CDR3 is TGCAGCGTATTAGCGGGCGCCGGATCAGAGACCCAGTACTTC. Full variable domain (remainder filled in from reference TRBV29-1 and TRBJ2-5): SAVISQKPSRDICQRGTSLTIQCQVDSQVTMMFWYRQQPGQSLTLIATANQGSEATYESGFVIDKFPISRPNLTFSTLTVSNMSPEDSSIYLCSVLAGAGSETQYFGPGTRLLVL.

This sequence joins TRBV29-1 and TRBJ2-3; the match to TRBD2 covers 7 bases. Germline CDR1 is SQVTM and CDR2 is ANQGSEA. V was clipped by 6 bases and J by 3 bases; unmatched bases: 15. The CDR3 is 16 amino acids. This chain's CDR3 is CSVPPSLALSTDTQYF. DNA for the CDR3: TGCAGCGTCCCTCCCTCACTAGCGCTATCAACAGATACGCAGTATTTT.

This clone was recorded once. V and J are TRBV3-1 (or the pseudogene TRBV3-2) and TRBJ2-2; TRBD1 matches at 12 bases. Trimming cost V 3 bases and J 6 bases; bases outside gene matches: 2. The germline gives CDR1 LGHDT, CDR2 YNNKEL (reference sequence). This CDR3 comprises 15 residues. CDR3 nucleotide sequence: TGTGCCAGCAGCCAGGGACAGGGGGCGGCCGGGGAGCTGTTTTTT. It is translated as CASSQGQGAAGELFF.

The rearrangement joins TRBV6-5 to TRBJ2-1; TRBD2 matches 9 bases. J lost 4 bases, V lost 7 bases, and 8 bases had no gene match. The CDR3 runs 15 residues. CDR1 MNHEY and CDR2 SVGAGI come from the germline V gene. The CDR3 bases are TGTGCCAGCAAGCTGGTAGCGGGAGATTACAATGAGCAGTTCTTC. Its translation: CASKLVAGDYNEQFF.

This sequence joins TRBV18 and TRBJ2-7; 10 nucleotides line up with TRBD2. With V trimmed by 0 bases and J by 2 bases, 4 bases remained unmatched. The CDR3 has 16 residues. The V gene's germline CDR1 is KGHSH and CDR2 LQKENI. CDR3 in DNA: TGTGCCAGCTCACCACCGTCTAGCGGGAGTCCCTACGAGCAGTACTTC. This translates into CASSPPSSGSPYEQYF.

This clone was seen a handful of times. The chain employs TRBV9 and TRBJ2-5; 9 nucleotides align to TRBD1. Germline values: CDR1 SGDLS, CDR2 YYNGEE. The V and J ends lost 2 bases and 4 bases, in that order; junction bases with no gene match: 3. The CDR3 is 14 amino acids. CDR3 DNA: TGTGCCAGCAGCGTCGGGACAGGGTCAGAGACCCAGTACTTC. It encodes CASSVGTGSETQYF.

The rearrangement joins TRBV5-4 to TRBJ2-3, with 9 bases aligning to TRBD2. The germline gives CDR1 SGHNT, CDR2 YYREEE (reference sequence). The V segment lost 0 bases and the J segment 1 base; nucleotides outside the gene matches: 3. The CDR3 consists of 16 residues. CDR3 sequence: CASSLALAGRTDTQYF. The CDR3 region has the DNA TGTGCCAGCAGCTTGGCCCTAGCGGGGCGCACAGATACGCAGTATTTT.

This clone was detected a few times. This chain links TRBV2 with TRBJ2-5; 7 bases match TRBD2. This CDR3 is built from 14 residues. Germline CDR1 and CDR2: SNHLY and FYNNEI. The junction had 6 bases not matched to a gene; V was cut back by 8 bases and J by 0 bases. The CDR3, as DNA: TGTGCCAGCTCTAAAGGGACTAACCAAGAGACCCAGTACTTC. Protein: CASSKGTNQETQYF.

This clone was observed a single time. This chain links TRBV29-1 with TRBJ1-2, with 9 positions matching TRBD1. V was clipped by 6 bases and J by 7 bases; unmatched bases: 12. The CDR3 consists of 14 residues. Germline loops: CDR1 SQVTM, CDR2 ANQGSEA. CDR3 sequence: CSVSGTGMVGGYTF. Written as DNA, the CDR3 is TGCAGCGTCTCCGGGACAGGGATGGTCGGTGGCTACACCTTC.

For the CDR3, the DNA is TGTGCCAGTAGTTCAGGGACAGTAATTGACATTCAGTACTTC. Protein: CASSSGTVIDIQYF. This sequence joins TRBV19 and TRBJ2-4; 7 bases map to TRBD1. Germline-derived CDR1 and CDR2 are LNHDA and SQIVND (reference sequence). This CDR3 is built from 14 residues. Germline trimming cut 5 bases from V and 8 bases from J; bases unmatched to any gene: 9.